Described below is a single TCR beta chain sequence and its context. The sample holds one count of this clone. Its antigen remains undetermined. Qualities for individual bases were not recorded, and no much larger clone is one base off. One collaborating source in Seattle enrolled patients while the patients were actively infected and followed the patients over time throughout the course of disease. Whole blood was collected in K2EDTA tubes by collaborating institutions according to the institutions' own protocols. Collaborator samples were shipped for TCRbeta analysis as frozen whole blood, isolated PBMCs, or DNA extracted from either sample type. The data were taken from a study of blood T cell repertoires in COVID-19 (dated by TCRdb to the early 2020s). Study-level background: Collaborator samples came from the United States, Italy and Spain and covered acute and convalescent phases of COVID-19. A freely available public database, intended as a resource for researchers studying the immune response to SARS-CoV-2, is where the repertoires were released. The samples were drawn from two sources: the first 160 participants of the ongoing ImmuneRACE study, and over 1,000 subjects contributed by 6 global collaborators. The sample metadata nearly always contained a de-identified subject ID, COVID-19 status, age in years and sex. Subjects who had been exposed to COVID-19, were actively infected with it, or had recovered from it provided the deeply sampled blood TCRbeta repertoires that made up the dataset. Where HLA class I and class II types were available, the types were taken from metadata supplied by the sample provider, not from assay-based typing. The material from the prospective study consisted of cDNA or gDNA derived from T cells, B-cell-depleted T cells, or PBMCs. Study-wide findings and limitations: The quantity of clinical and demographic metadata differed by source and by participant and was supplied without curation.

TCRbeta CDR3 regions were amplified from genomic DNA using the immunoSEQ Assay, a bias-controlled multiplex PCR. Per the original workflow: Within the assay, amplification of reference gene primers was used to estimate how many nucleated cells each sample contained. To quantify the absolute abundance of each unique TCRbeta CDR3 rearrangement, sequence reads were collapsed and filtered. For each sample, productive Simpson clonality was calculated as the square root of Simpson's diversity index across productive rearrangements. TCRdb took over this immuneACCESS table, retaining in-frame rearrangements with V and J assigned. Such tables are incomplete; in checked studies, under half of the missing clones stem from an unresolved V gene, and the remainder is unexplained. That table furnishes V, J and clone size, whereas the DNA furnished D and trimming. Counted in this sample were hundreds of thousands of clones; over 70% of them appeared once. The ten top clones hold 6% to 7% of the sample.

The TCR sequence derives from a woman in her forties or fifties with COVID-19, enrolled during active disease. The sequencing input was peripheral blood.

The bases read TGCAGTGCCTATAAACCGGAGACCCAGTACTTC. Its translation reads: CSAYKPETQYF. This chain is built from TRBV20-1 and TRBJ2-5; no D gene can be assigned with confidence. CDR1 and CDR2, looked up from the germline V gene (reference sequence), are DFQATT and SNEGSKA. V is clipped by 6 bases and J by 5 bases, and the sequence between their germline boundaries is 10 bases long. Taken from cysteine to phenylalanine, the CDR3 has 11 residues. Of all the DNA, just the CDR3 is kept, 33 bases in frame from base 1.